This T cell receptor beta chain was sequenced in a study of cytomegalovirus exposure and HLA in healthy donors. In regard to this clone: Its antigen is unknown.

The study's findings and limits: Per a later analysis, 18,000 or so TCR beta sequences showed association with HLA alleles at 0.05 false discovery rate. Sequencing artifact likely explains a cluster of highly shared sequence variants.

PCR employed 60 Vbeta and 13 Jbeta primers. Sequencing used immunoSEQ multiplex PCR; TCRdb keeps in-frame clones, though not all of them. In the table there are approximately 150,000 clones, around 81% of which are singletons. The CDR3 is made up of 14 amino acids. The V segment lost 6 bases and the J segment 2 bases; nucleotides outside the gene matches: 6. Looked up from germline, CDR1 is MNHEY and CDR2 is SVGAGI. The chain employs TRBV6-5 and TRBJ1-2; the match to TRBD1 covers 7 bases. This sequence was found in a woman in her thirties or forties in good health and CMV-seronegative. The source material was PBMCs. The CDR3 DNA reads TGTGCCAGCAGGAGGGACAGAAAGAACTATGGCTACACCTTC. Protein product: CASRRDRKNYGYTF.